This T cell receptor beta chain was observed in a study of identical twins. One entry per CDR3 protein results from TCRdb running MiXCR on the 5' RACE reads. The table includes more than 400,000 distinct CDR3 sequences, 13% to 15% detected once. These data were likewise used in another study, on yellow fever vaccine responses in identical twins.

The sample taken for sequencing was CD4+ T cells sorted from blood. This TCR was sampled from a woman under 30 in good health.

CDR3 nucleotide sequence: TGCGCCAGCAGCTGGGGCGGACAGGGCTCTGATGAGCAGTTCTTC. Translation gives CASSWGGQGSDEQFF. The chain has TRBV5-1 and TRBJ2-1; 8 bases align to TRBD1. Germline loops: CDR1 SGHRS, CDR2 YFSETQ. This CDR3 is 15 amino acids long. Trimming removed 3 bases from V and 8 bases from J; junction bases left unmatched: 10.